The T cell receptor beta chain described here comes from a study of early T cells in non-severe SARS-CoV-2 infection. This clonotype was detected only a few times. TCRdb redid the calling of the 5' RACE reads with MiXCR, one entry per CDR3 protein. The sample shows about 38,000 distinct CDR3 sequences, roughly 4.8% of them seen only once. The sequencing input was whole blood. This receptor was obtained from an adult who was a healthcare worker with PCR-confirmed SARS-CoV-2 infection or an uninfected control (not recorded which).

CDR3 bases: TGCGCCAGCATGATGGACGGAGAAGAGACCCAGTACTTC. This encodes CASMMDGEETQYF. The rearrangement uses TRBV5-1 and TRBJ2-5; no clear D. Per germline, CDR1 SGHRS and CDR2 YFSETQ. Trimming took off 6 bases at V and 3 bases at J, with 12 bases between the two ends. CDR3 length equals 13 residues.